These 24 T cell receptor beta chains were sequenced from one sample in a study of blood T cell repertoires in COVID-19. The repertoire was sequenced with immunoSEQ multiplex PCR; TCRdb's copy has only in-frame clones and lacks some. The table records around 63,000 clones, about 86% of them present only once. Sequencing was done on a sample of peripheral blood. These receptors were obtained from a woman over 75 with active or convalescent COVID-19.

The V call is TRBV5-1, the J call TRBJ2-5, with 8 bases lining up with TRBD1. Looked up from germline, CDR1 is SGHRS and CDR2 is YFSETQ. CDR3 length equals 17 residues. With 0 bases clipped from V and 1 base from J, the junction kept 8 bases outside the gene matches. For the CDR3, the DNA is TGCGCCAGCAGCTTGGCCTATACAGGGGGAGGCCAAGAGACCCAGTACTTC. Residues: CASSLAYTGGGQETQYF.

The rearrangement uses TRBV7-2 and TRBJ1-1, with D tentatively TRBD1 (5 bases). CDR3 length: 16 residues. Between the trimmed V and J ends, which lost 0 bases and 0 bases, there was a span of 11 bases. Germline V lookup: CDR1 SGHTA, CDR2 FQGNSA. The CDR3 loop is CASSLAPRGLNTEAFF. In DNA form, the CDR3 reads TGTGCCAGCAGCTTAGCGCCTAGGGGCTTGAACACTGAAGCTTTCTTT.

This chain connects TRBV7-2 to TRBJ2-7, with 8 bases lining up with TRBD1. CDR1 is SGHTA, CDR2 FQGNSA, per germline. The CDR3 is 15 amino acids. The V and J ends lost 4 bases and 2 bases, in that order; junction bases with no gene match: 7. CDR3 sequence (DNA): TGTGCCAGCAGCTCGATGGGACAGGAGACCTACGAGCAGTACTTC. Its protein product is CASSSMGQETYEQYF. The whole variable domain, remainder taken from reference TRBV7-2 and TRBJ2-7, is GAGVSQSPSNKVTEKGKDVELRCDPISGHTALYWYRQSLGQGLEFLIYFQGNSAPDKSGLPSDRFSAERTGGSVSTLTIQRTQQEDSAVYLCASSSMGQETYEQYFGPGTRLTVT.

This clone came up a few times. CDR3 in amino acids: CASSVDGGRYEQYF. The DNA of the CDR3 is TGTGCCAGCAGCGTCGACGGTGGGCGTTACGAGCAGTACTTC. The rearrangement links TRBV5-4 to TRBJ2-7; D is unclear. Trimming took off 4 bases at V and 4 bases at J, with 15 bases between the two ends. The CDR3 is 14 residues long. Germline CDR1 and CDR2: SGHNT and YYREEE (reference sequence).

The chain employs TRBV9 and TRBJ2-2, with TRBD2 as a possible D gene (6 bases). CDR3 length equals 15 residues. Trimming cost V 1 base and J 7 bases, with 14 bases left between them. From germline, CDR1 is SGDLS and CDR2 YYNGEE. The CDR3 coding sequence is TGTGCCAGCAGCGTATTTCCGGGGGATGGCGGGGAGCTGTTTTTT. Protein product: CASSVFPGDGGELFF.

The chain recombines TRBV19 with TRBJ2-1; no definite D call. The CDR3 contains 12 residues. CDR1 LNHDA and CDR2 SQIVND come from the germline V gene (reference sequence). V was shortened by 5 bases and J by 9 bases, with 11 bases between the two germline ends. CDR3 sequence reads: CASSPRFSEQFF. The CDR3, as DNA: TGTGCCAGTAGTCCTCGGTTCTCTGAGCAGTTCTTC.

This clone was counted a single time. CDR3 bases: TGCGCCAGCAGTGATTGGGGGGAGGTTTCACCCCTCCACTTT. Residues: CASSDWGEVSPLHF. V usage is TRBV10-2 and J usage is TRBJ1-6; perhaps TRBD1 as D (5 bases). The germline V gene has CDR1 WSHSY and CDR2 SAAADI. CDR3 length: 14 residues. The V end was cut by 3 bases, the J end by 9 bases, with 12 bases between.

V usage is TRBV7-2 and J usage is TRBJ2-5; perhaps TRBD2 as D (7 bases). V gave up 6 bases and J gave up 5 bases, with 13 bases separating them. CDR3 length: 13 residues. Looked up from germline, CDR1 is SGHTA and CDR2 is FQGNSA. The CDR3 protein is CASRRGPWETQYF. CDR3 in DNA: TGTGCCAGCAGGCGGGGGCCCTGGGAGACCCAGTACTTC.

The J gene is TRBJ2-7, the V gene TRBV21-1; TRBD2 was called by the table and not checked on the DNA. TRBV21-1 is a recognized pseudogene. The CDR3 has 15 residues. In DNA form, the CDR3 reads TGTGCCAGCAGCGGGCGACTAGCGGGAGCCTACGAGCAGTACTTC. This encodes CASSGRLAGAYEQYF.

The V and J genes are TRBV7-2 and TRBJ2-1; D gene ambiguous. The CDR3 runs 14 residues. Trimming removed 5 bases from V and 9 bases from J, with 17 bases in between. Germline V lookup: CDR1 SGHTA, CDR2 FQGNSA. The CDR3 region is CASSVRLSEAEQFF. The DNA of the CDR3 is TGTGCCAGCAGCGTACGACTGAGCGAAGCTGAGCAGTTCTTC.

The table lists this clone with a count of one. The chain couples TRBV19 to TRBJ2-5; D not certain. The CDR3 has 16 residues. Germline-derived CDR1 and CDR2 are LNHDA and SQIVND (reference sequence). V dropped 1 base and J dropped 9 bases, with 21 bases sitting between them. The CDR3, as DNA: TGTGCCAGTAGTATAGGAGAGGCTCCCGGCCAAGTGGCCCAGTACTTC. This sequence encodes CASSIGEAPGQVAQYF.

J is TRBJ1-1 and V is TRBV29-1; 7 nucleotides match TRBD1. Germline CDR1 SQVTM, CDR2 ANQGSEA. J was trimmed by 2 bases and V by 1 base; bases with no gene match: 4. The CDR3 has 14 amino acids. Written as DNA, the CDR3 is TGCAGCGTTGAAGTGGAGGGGGCTAACACTGAAGCTTTCTTT. This encodes CSVEVEGANTEAFF. The whole variable domain, remainder taken from reference TRBV29-1 and TRBJ1-1, is SAVISQKPSRDICQRGTSLTIQCQVDSQVTMMFWYRQQPGQSLTLIATANQGSEATYESGFVIDKFPISRPNLTFSTLTVSNMSPEDSSIYLCSVEVEGANTEAFFGQGTRLTVV.

V is TRBV12-5 and J is TRBJ2-7; TRBD1 matches 7 bases. J was trimmed by 4 bases and V by 5 bases; bases with no gene match: 11. CDR3 size: 15 residues. Germline V gene data show CDR1 as LGHNT and CDR2 as FRNRAP. CDR3 in DNA: TGTGCTAGTGGTAGTACCAACAGGGGAAATTACGAGCAGTACTTC. Translated, it gives CASGSTNRGNYEQYF.

The chain links TRBV6-1 to TRBJ1-6; D might be TRBD1 (6 bases). This CDR3 contains 19 residues. Germline CDR1 is MNHNS and CDR2 is SASEGT. Deletions cut 3 bases from V and 8 bases from J, with 26 bases between. The DNA of the CDR3 is TGTGCCAGCAGTGACCCCTCAATCGTCACAGGGTACGTTGATTCACCCCTCCACTTT. Translated, it gives CASSDPSIVTGYVDSPLHF.

The table lists this clone with a few counts. This chain uses TRBV10-2 with TRBJ2-7; 10 nucleotides line up with TRBD2. Germline CDR1 WSHSY, CDR2 SAAADI. The CDR3 loop spans 19 amino acids. The trim removed 0 bases at V and 0 bases at J, leaving 11 bases unmatched. CDR3 DNA sequence: TGCGCCAGCAGTGAGTCTACGCTAGCGGGGGTATTGAGCTCCTACGAGCAGTACTTC. Translated, it gives CASSESTLAGVLSSYEQYF.

The V and J genes are TRBV5-1 and TRBJ2-5; TRBD2 agrees at 10 bases. The CDR3 runs 15 residues. With 0 bases clipped from V and 3 bases from J, the junction kept 2 bases outside the gene matches. Germline V gives CDR1 SGHRS, CDR2 YFSETQ. This CDR3 is CASSLELAGKETQYF. CDR3 coding DNA: TGCGCCAGCAGCTTGGAACTAGCGGGGAAAGAGACCCAGTACTTC.

The V call is TRBV7-2, the J call TRBJ2-5, with D possibly TRBD1 on 5 matching bases. Germline assignment: CDR1 SGHTA and CDR2 FQGNSA. With 6 bases removed from V and 5 bases from J, the gap between germline ends came to 13 bases. The CDR3 has 13 amino acids. CDR3 residues: CASRQGDLETQYF. The DNA of the CDR3 is TGTGCCAGCAGACAAGGGGATTTGGAGACCCAGTACTTC.

The V call is TRBV28, the J call TRBJ1-4; TRBD1 agrees at 7 bases. In germline, CDR1 is MDHEN, CDR2 SYDVKM. V was clipped by 5 bases and J by 3 bases; unmatched bases: 9. The CDR3 is 16 amino acids. The CDR3 DNA follows: TGTGCCAGCAGTCCTATTACGACAGGGCCTAATGAAAAACTGTTTTTT. Its protein is CASSPITTGPNEKLFF. The full variable domain, completed using reference TRBV28 and TRBJ1-4, is DVKVTQSSRYLVKRTGEKVFLECVQDMDHENMFWYRQDPGLGLRLIYFSYDVKMKEKGDIPEGYSVSREKKERFSLILESASTNQTSMYLCASSPITTGPNEKLFFGSGTQLSVL.

The chain links TRBV7-3 to TRBJ2-5; TRBD1 agrees at 8 bases. The germline gives CDR1 SGHTA, CDR2 FQGTGA. After removal of 5 bases from V and 5 bases from J, the junction contained 4 bases not matched to a gene. The CDR3 loop spans 13 amino acids. CDR3 bases: TGTGCCAGCAGCCCCGGACAGGGTGAGACCCAGTACTTC. This gives the protein CASSPGQGETQYF.

The rearrangement joins TRBV6-2 or TRBV6-3 to TRBJ1-1, with 8 bases lining up with TRBD1. The CDR3 sequence is 13 residues long. V lost 2 bases and J lost 6; bases outside the gene matches: 2. CDR1 is MNHEY and CDR2 is SVGEGT in the germline V gene. In DNA, the CDR3 is TGTGCCAGCAGTTACACGGACAGGGCTGAAGCTTTCTTT. Its translation: CASSYTDRAEAFF.

This CDR3 is CASSVTGATSYNEQFF. The CDR3, as DNA: TGTGCCAGCAGCGTCACAGGGGCGACCTCCTACAATGAGCAGTTCTTC. The rearrangement links TRBV7-2 to TRBJ2-1; 7 bases map to TRBD1. Germline CDR1 reads SGHTA; CDR2 reads FQGNSA. The V segment lost 5 bases and the J segment 0 bases; nucleotides outside the gene matches: 7. The CDR3 consists of 16 residues.

The chain links TRBV12-3 or TRBV12-4 to TRBJ2-7; TRBD1 is a possible D gene (6 bases). Trimming took 4 bases from V and 6 from J, leaving 10 bases between them. CDR3 length: 12 amino acids. CDR3 DNA sequence: TGTGCCAGCAGTTCAGGGGTTTTCGAGCAGTACTTC. Translation gives CASSSGVFEQYF.

This clone has just one count. The gene calls are TRBV3-1 (or the pseudogene TRBV3-2) and TRBJ1-6; tentatively, D is TRBD1 (5 bases). The CDR3 is made up of 16 amino acids. The V gene's germline CDR1 is LGHDT and CDR2 YNNKEL (reference sequence). Trimming removed 7 bases at V and 3 bases at J, with 16 bases between. In nucleotides, the CDR3 is TGTGCCAGCAAAACCGCCCAGGGACTCTATAATTCACCCCTCCACTTT. This translates into CASKTAQGLYNSPLHF.

The V and J genes are TRBV6-5 and TRBJ1-5; perhaps TRBD1 as D (5 bases). In germline, CDR1 is MNHEY, CDR2 SVGAGI. Trimming removed 6 bases from V and 4 bases from J, with 16 bases in between. The CDR3 is 15 amino acids. The CDR3 bases are TGTGCCAGCAGGGACCCCGGGGGTGGGAATCAGCCCCAGCATTTT. Translated, it gives CASRDPGGGNQPQHF.